What follows describes a single TCR beta chain. The data belong to a study of blood T cell repertoires in COVID-19. Study information: Spain, Italy and the United States supplied samples that represented acute and convalescent COVID-19. PBMCs, B-cell-depleted T cells, or T cells provided the cDNA or gDNA that made up the material.

Methods used by the authors: Researchers report that nucleated cell counts were estimated from reference gene primer amplification. Libraries were prepared by immunoSEQ multiplex PCR; TCRdb keeps only in-frame clonotypes and omits some of them. The DNA gave D and trimming, while V, J and clone size come from that table. The repertoire has roughly 500,000 clones, roughly nine tenths of them found once; the top ten carry around 0.92%. The V gene's germline CDR1 is SQVTM and CDR2 ANQGSEA. Trimming removed 6 bases from V and 8 bases from J; junction bases left unmatched: 7. The CDR3 is 13 residues long. The V and J genes are TRBV29-1 and TRBJ1-6; 7 bases are a match to TRBD1. The sequence was collected from a man aged 18 to 29 with COVID-19, enrolled during active disease. Specimen: peripheral blood. The CDR3 region has the DNA TGCAGCGTCGGACAGGACGTCGATTCACCCCTCCACTTT. It encodes CSVGQDVDSPLHF.